This is a list of T cell receptor beta chains from one sample in a study of blood T cell repertoires in COVID-19. The assay was immunoSEQ multiplex PCR, and TCRdb's table has in-frame clones only and misses some. The repertoire holds under 200,000 clones, with about nine tenths as singletons. The sequencing input was peripheral blood. These receptors all stem from a man aged 18 to 29 with COVID-19, enrolled during active disease. Both conserved end residues are part of each CDR3. The D gene is left open where the match is weak. Clone size, where shown, is once, few, many, or a class for clones that have expanded.

v_gene	j_gene	d_gene	abundance	CDR3aa	CDR3nt
TRBV14	TRBJ2-1	TRBD2	-	CASSQDRAGEVPFF	TGTGCCAGCAGCCAAGATCGAGCGGGAGAGGTCCCGTTCTTC
TRBV3-1/TRBV3-2	TRBJ1-5	-	-	CASSQGRGAQPQHF	TGTGCCAGCAGCCAAGGGCGGGGGGCTCAGCCCCAGCATTTT
TRBV13	TRBJ1-1	TRBD1	-	CASSAGQNPEAFF	TGTGCCAGCAGCGCGGGACAGAATCCTGAAGCTTTCTTT
TRBV30	TRBJ2-2	-	once	CAWSYSGFGAGELFF	TGTGCCTGGAGTTATAGCGGTTTTGGAGCCGGGGAGCTGTTTTTT
TRBV28	TRBJ1-2	TRBD1	-	CASSRTGYHGYTF	TGTGCCAGCAGTCGGACAGGGTATCATGGCTACACCTTC
TRBV5-5	TRBJ2-7	TRBD2	-	CASSSGLRASGSYEQYF	TGTGCCAGCAGCTCGGGGTTGAGGGCTAGCGGGTCCTACGAGCAGTACTTC
TRBV7-9	TRBJ1-3	TRBD1	-	CASSSGQGGNTIYF	TGTGCCAGCAGCTCGGGACAGGGAGGAAACACCATATATTTT
TRBV7-6	TRBJ1-6	-	-	CASSLGRQNNSPLHF	TGTGCCAGCAGCTTAGGGCGGCAGAATAATTCACCCCTCCACTTT
TRBV6-5	TRBJ2-7	TRBD1	-	CASSYGPGGGEQYF	TGTGCCAGCAGTTACGGGCCAGGGGGCGGCGAGCAGTACTTC
TRBV19	TRBJ1-1	-	-	CGGGPWTTEAFF	TGTGGGGGGGGCCCCTGGACCACTGAAGCTTTCTTT
TRBV6-4	TRBJ1-1	-	-	CASSDPTGNTEAFF	TGTGCCAGCAGTGACCCGACAGGGAACACTGAAGCTTTCTTT
TRBV3-1/TRBV3-2	TRBJ1-5	TRBD1	-	CASSQDRGRDQPQHF	TGTGCCAGCAGCCAAGACAGGGGGCGAGATCAGCCCCAGCATTTT
TRBV18	TRBJ2-1	TRBD1	-	CASSPRDRGLNEQFF	TGTGCCAGCTCCCCCCGGGACAGGGGGCTGAATGAGCAGTTCTTC
TRBV28	TRBJ1-1	-	-	CASSLELRLNTEAFF	TGTGCCAGCAGTTTAGAGCTACGCTTGAACACTGAAGCTTTCTTT
TRBV13	TRBJ1-6	-	-	CASSLGSGDNSPLHF	TGTGCCAGCAGCTTAGGATCAGGGGATAATTCACCCCTCCACTTT
TRBV7-2	TRBJ1-1	-	once	CASSLGRVDTEAFF	TGTGCCAGCAGCTTAGGCAGGGTAGACACTGAAGCTTTCTTT
TRBV10-2	TRBJ2-2	-	-	CASSGDSGELFF	TGCGCCAGTTCAGGGGATTCCGGGGAGCTGTTTTTT
TRBV9	TRBJ1-3	-	-	CASSVGTGSGNTIYF	TGTGCCAGCAGCGTGGGAACAGGGTCTGGAAACACCATATATTTT
TRBV11-2	TRBJ2-4	-	-	CASSLGLASAKNIQYF	TGTGCCAGCAGCTTAGGCCTAGCGTCAGCCAAAAACATTCAGTACTTC
TRBV11-2	TRBJ1-6	-	-	CASRKPGLSARSPLHF	TGTGCCAGCAGAAAGCCGGGACTGTCGGCCCGTTCACCCCTCCACTTT
TRBV7-2	TRBJ2-1	-	-	CASNLDSGYNEQFF	TGTGCCAGCAACCTCGATAGCGGCTACAATGAGCAGTTCTTC
TRBV9	TRBJ2-7	TRBD2	once	CASSVGDYHSYEQYF	TGTGCCAGCAGCGTAGGGGACTACCACTCCTACGAGCAGTACTTC